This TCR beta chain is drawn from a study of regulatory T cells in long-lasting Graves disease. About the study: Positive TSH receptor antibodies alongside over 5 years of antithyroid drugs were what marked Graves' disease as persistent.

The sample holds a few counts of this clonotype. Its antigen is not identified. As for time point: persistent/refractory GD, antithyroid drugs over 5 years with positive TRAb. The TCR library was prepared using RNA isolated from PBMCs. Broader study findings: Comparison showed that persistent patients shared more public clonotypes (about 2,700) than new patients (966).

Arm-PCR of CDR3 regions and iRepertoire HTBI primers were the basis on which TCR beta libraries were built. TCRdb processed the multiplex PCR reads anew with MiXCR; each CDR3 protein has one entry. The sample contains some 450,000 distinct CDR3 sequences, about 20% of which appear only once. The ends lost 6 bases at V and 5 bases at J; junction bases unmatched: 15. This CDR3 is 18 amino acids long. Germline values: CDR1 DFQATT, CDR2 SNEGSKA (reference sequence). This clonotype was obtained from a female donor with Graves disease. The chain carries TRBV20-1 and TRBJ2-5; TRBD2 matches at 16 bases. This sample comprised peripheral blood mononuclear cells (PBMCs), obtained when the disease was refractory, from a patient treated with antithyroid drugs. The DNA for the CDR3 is TGCAGTGCGGCCGGGACTAGCGGGAGGGCCGCCTCCCAGGAGACCCAGTACTTC. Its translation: CSAAGTSGRAASQETQYF.